The sequence of this T cell receptor beta chain was determined in a study of cytomegalovirus exposure and HLA in healthy donors. V dropped 7 bases and J dropped 12 bases, with 19 bases sitting between them. Germline lookup yields CDR1 SNHLY and CDR2 FYNNEI. The CDR3 has 12 residues. PCR employed 60 Vbeta and 13 Jbeta primers. In the source study's methods: It was a later analysis that counted about 80 million unique TCR beta chains, of which roughly 11 million were shared. Sequenced by immunoSEQ multiplex PCR; TCRdb stores in-frame clones only, minus some. V and J calls and clone size are those listed in that table; D and trimming were worked out from the DNA. The sample carries about 190,000 clones, around 81% recorded once.

The clonotype comes from a woman aged 18-30 years in good health and CMV-seropositive. V and J are TRBV2 and TRBJ2-7, with unresolved D. The source material was PBMCs. The CDR3 region has the DNA TGTGCCAGCACCCTGACCCGCAGCGCGCCGTACGTC. This gives the protein CASTLTRSAPYV.